One T cell receptor beta chain is described in this entry. Its binding antigen is unknown. The record has no base qualities; no much larger clone is one base away. The data were taken from a study of blood T cells in healthy people across ages (dated by TCRdb to about 2015). The study in broad terms: In model experiments, template switching captured about one uniquely barcoded TCR beta cDNA molecule for every two T cells. Using deep sequencing normalized with unique cDNA molecular identifiers, the study measured how TCR beta repertoire diversity changes with age. The donors were split into four age groups: young (average 16 years), middle-aged (about 40), aged (about 62) and long-lived (under 85). To avoid experimental bias, donors of different ages were randomly spread across the sequencing lanes. Using the same blood draw, the study looked at two additional independent replicas of 1 million unique cDNA reads for two donors, one aged 18 to 30 and the other aged 80 or older.

Library preparation employed 5' RACE. The data were produced on an Illumina HiSeq 2500. The second PCR ran for about 6 to 12 cycles and used a J-beta primer mix along with a sample-barcoded 5' primer. A template-switch 5' adaptor carrying 12 random nucleotides introduced a unique molecular identifier onto each TCR beta cDNA molecule. Each sample yielded at least 3 million CDR3-containing paired-end reads. All of the RNA was converted into first-strand cDNA using the Mint cDNA synthesis kit, with a TRBC-specific oligonucleotide serving as the primer. After uracil-DNA glycosylase treatment, a first 18-cycle PCR used universal primers M1SS and BC2_uni_R on all cDNA. Processing in the source paper ran as follows. Each sample was normalized by randomly selecting 1 million high-quality reads, each carrying a distinct molecular identifier. Reads sharing molecular identifiers were discarded rather than binned into consensus sequences. CDR3 identification, clonotype clustering and error correction used MiTCR with a Q25 quality threshold and the strictest error-elimination algorithm. Lower-bound total TCR beta diversity was estimated with a nonparametric unseen species model using Euler transformation. The raw public reads went through TCRdb reprocessing: fastp at Q25, MiXCR clone calling, in-frame beta chains kept. Rows with one shared CDR3 protein collapse into an entry with the most common genes and DNA. The V and J calls, along with clone size, are taken from TCRdb and not from the paper's own processing. The sample has about 680,000 distinct CDR3 sequences on record, 49% of them singletons. 25% to 35% of the sample is in the top ten clones.

Results and caveats for the whole study, not just this receptor: Compared with the aged group, the long-lived group had more naive CD4+ T cells, fewer expanded clones and increased TCR diversity, suggesting age selection. Because profiling used bulk unsorted PBMCs, naive and antigen-experienced compartments could not be compared conclusively. As age increased, observed TCR beta diversity per million T cells dropped in a roughly linear way, and a significant reduction was already evident by age about 40. A strong correlation was found between observed TCR beta diversity and the percentage of naive T cells measured by flow cytometry. Total diversity estimates from one million sequenced T cells were considered lower bounds and underestimates. Because donor CMV infection status was unknown, age-related changes in expanded clonotypes were potentially confounded.

Systemically healthy Caucasian individuals from Russia, some 36 in total and aged roughly 6 to 95 years, were included as donors. Approximately 9.3 milliliters of peripheral blood were collected from each donor into EDTA-treated Vacutainer tubes. PBMCs were isolated by Ficoll-Paque density-gradient centrifugation, with at least 7 million obtained per sample. Trizol reagent was used to extract total RNA from PBMCs, with at least 5.5 micrograms per sample. The percentages of naive CD45RAhigh/CD27high T cells were determined by flow cytometry on a PBMC aliquot from every donor. From the cysteine up to the phenylalanine, the CDR3 has a length of 16 residues. Here the CDR3 DNA is all that survives: 48 bases in frame from base 1. Germline trimming: 5 bases from V, 6 bases from J; junction bases outside gene matches: 10. CDR1 and CDR2, looked up from the germline V gene, are SGHTA and FQGNSA.

The TCR sequence derives from a woman aged 60-70 years in good health. The chain links TRBV7-2 with TRBJ2-1, with 10 bases in between that match TRBD2. Sequencing input: blood. Here the CDR3 is given as CASSPASSGRSNEQFF. The bases read TGTGCCAGCAGCCCTGCCTCTAGCGGGAGATCCAATGAGCAGTTCTTC.